This T cell receptor beta chain was captured in a study of breast tumors, draining lymph nodes, adjacent tissues (TCRdb year 2016). About the investigation overall: TCR beta repertoires were compared across tumor, adjacent nontumor tissue and axillary lymph nodes obtained from breast cancer patients. In human breast cancer, the study set out to assess how tumor, surrounding tissue and draining lymph node repertoires relate to one another and whether T cells might be exchanged between them.

On this clonotype itself: Which antigen it targets is not known. Base qualities are not at hand, and no much larger clone is one base apart.

The CDR3 measures 15 amino acids from cysteine to phenylalanine. Left in the record is the CDR3 DNA by itself, 45 bases read in frame from the first base. For this chain, trimming is 6 bases at the V end and 7 bases at the J end, and the number of junction bases without a gene match is 14. The germline V gene supplies CDR1 MNHEY and CDR2 SVGAGI. Broader findings and caveats from the paper: Rather than being directly demonstrated, the conclusion that tumor T cells originate in lymph nodes was presented as consistent with a hypothesis. Tumor T-cell repertoires showed less diversity than lymph node repertoires and more diversity than nontumor tissue repertoires, and tumor T-cell repertoires showed preferential V and J gene usage. A scenario in which most tumor T cells derive from the lymph node and then expand within tumor tissue was judged to be consistent with the data. In luminal-like breast cancer, tumor and nontumor tissue repertoires resembled each other significantly more than in basal-like breast cancer.

Sequencing took place on an Illumina HiSeq 2000. TCR beta chain libraries were generated through multiplex PCR amplification. High-throughput sequencing was used to analyze the amplified TCR beta chain products. The public reads were quality trimmed at Q25 with fastp and then assembled into clones with MiXCR by TCRdb, keeping productive beta chains. Rows merge per CDR3 protein into single entries with the most common DNA and genes. The sample has 200,000 to 300,000 distinct CDR3 sequences on record, 30% to 35% of them singletons. The top ten constitute about 1.2% of the sample. The lymph node samples were taken from the axillary draining lymph nodes of breast cancer patients.

The rearranged segments are TRBV6-5 and TRBJ2-7; 8 middle bases align to TRBD2. Sequences were obtained from axillary lymph node tissue. The origin of this receptor is a female donor with breast cancer. Some clones in this sample may be carry-over from other donors' samples. The CDR3 protein sequence reads: CASREVAGGTREQYF. The nucleotides are TGTGCCAGCAGAGAAGTGGCGGGAGGTACTCGGGAGCAGTACTTC.